This entry is about one T cell receptor (beta chain). The source of the sample is a study of T-cell memory formation after mild COVID-19. Sample barcodes and UMIs were carried by the TCR alpha and TCR beta cDNA libraries that 5'RACE generated with constant-segment primers. MiXCR, run by TCRdb on the 5' RACE reads, gives a single entry per CDR3 protein. The sample contains tens of thousands of distinct CDR3 sequences, about 6.7% of which appear only once. Germline V gives CDR1 SGHAT, CDR2 FQDESV (reference sequence). CDR3 length equals 16 residues. After removal of 6 bases from V and 3 bases from J, the junction contained 9 bases not matched to a gene.

The source material was PBMCs or a T cell subset sorted from them (not recorded which). This chain uses TRBV11-1 with TRBJ2-3; TRBD2 matches 10 bases. The receptor's source is an adult who had mild COVID-19 (a few samples of this study predate the infection). Cell type and time point are not known. The CDR3 loop is CASRQTGTSATDTQYF. Here the CDR3 DNA reads TGTGCCAGCAGACAAACCGGGACTAGCGCAACAGATACGCAGTATTTT. Looking up the rest from reference TRBV11-1 and TRBJ2-3 gives the full variable domain: EAEVAQSPRYKITEKSQAVAFWCDPISGHATLYWYRQILGQGPELLVQFQDESVVDDSQLPKDRFSAERLKGVDSTLKIQPAELGDSAMYLCASRQTGTSATDTQYFGPGTRLTVL.